These 21 T cell receptor beta chains came from one sample sequenced in a study of cytomegalovirus exposure and HLA in healthy donors. The PCR was carried out with 60 Vbeta primers and 13 Jbeta primers. Clones were read by immunoSEQ multiplex PCR, and TCRdb kept only the in-frame ones, dropping some. The sample lists 90,000 to 150,000 clones, about 80% occurring once. Sequenced: PBMCs. The receptors shown here come from a man aged 50-60 years in good health and CMV-seropositive.

Concerning this clone: Other nucleotide sequences from this sample produce the same CDR3. The chain couples TRBV5-1 to TRBJ1-1, with 7 bases matching TRBD1. This CDR3 is built from 14 residues. The germline gives CDR1 SGHRS, CDR2 YFSETQ. Losses at the gene ends were 4 bases for V and 1 base for J; bases not matched to a gene: 4. The CDR3 here is CASSLRQGNTEAFF. CDR3 DNA sequence: TGCGCCAGCAGCCTTCGACAGGGGAACACTGAAGCTTTCTTT.

The rearrangement joins TRBV14 to TRBJ2-1, with D unclear. The CDR3 spans 14 residues. The germline V gene encodes CDR1 SGHDN and CDR2 FVKESK. V lost 1 base and J 7 bases, leaving 11 bases between the germline ends. CDR3 bases: TGTGCCAGCAGCCAAGTTACCGGTGATAATGAGCAGTTCTTC. This translates into CASSQVTGDNEQFF.

The chain uses TRBV5-6 and TRBJ1-1, with unresolved D. Germline-derived CDR1 and CDR2 are SGHDT and YYEEEE. The CDR3 runs to 14 residues. V shed 4 bases and J shed 1 base, with 11 bases lying between them. The CDR3, as DNA: TGTGCCAGCAGCCCGGCGGGAGGGAACACTGAAGCTTTCTTT. It specifies CASSPAGGNTEAFF.

This clone was seen just once. The chain combines TRBV7-3 with TRBJ1-2, with 10 bases identical to TRBD1. The CDR3 consists of 15 residues. Per germline, CDR1 SGHTA and CDR2 FQGTGA. Trimming took 3 bases from V and 7 from J; bases not matched to a gene: 8. This CDR3 reads CASSLDRDRGGGYTF. CDR3 nucleotides: TGTGCCAGCAGCTTGGACCGGGACAGGGGAGGTGGCTACACCTTC.

This chain joins TRBV27 and TRBJ2-1; the match to TRBD1 covers 8 bases. V gave up 6 bases and J gave up 6 bases; unmatched junction bases: 13. Germline CDR1 and CDR2: MNHEY and SMNVEV (reference sequence). The CDR3 is 16 amino acids. For the CDR3, the DNA is TGTGCCAGCAGCCTACTCGGACAGGGTTTCTTCAATGAGCAGTTCTTC. It encodes CASSLLGQGFFNEQFF.

The chain combines TRBV27 with TRBJ1-1; the D gene is possibly TRBD1 (6 bases). Germline assignment: CDR1 MNHEY and CDR2 SMNVEV (reference sequence). The CDR3 sequence is 15 residues long. V lost 3 bases to trimming and J lost 0 bases, with 11 bases between them. CDR3 region: CASSFYRDMNTEAFF. The CDR3 DNA reads TGTGCCAGCAGTTTTTACAGGGACATGAACACTGAAGCTTTCTTT.

This chain joins TRBV28 and TRBJ1-2; 10 bases fit TRBD1. This CDR3 is built from 15 residues. Per the germline V gene, CDR1 is MDHEN and CDR2 is SYDVKM. The trim removed 6 bases at V and 8 bases at J, leaving 12 bases unmatched. Written as DNA, the CDR3 is TGTGCCAGCAGCCGGGCCGGGACAGGGGAAAACGGCTACACCTTC. It codes for CASSRAGTGENGYTF.

The chain is built from TRBV15 and TRBJ2-2; a weak D match, TRBD1 (6 bases). The CDR3 has 13 amino acids. V lost 0 bases and J 7 bases, leaving 6 bases between the germline ends. Germline lookup yields CDR1 LNHNV and CDR2 YYDKDF (reference sequence). The CDR3 loop is CATSRETGGELFF. CDR3 sequence (DNA): TGTGCCACCAGCAGAGAGACAGGCGGGGAGCTGTTTTTT.

In DNA, the CDR3 is TGTGCCAGCAGCCCCGGGACTTCTAATTCACCCCTCCACTTT. Residues: CASSPGTSNSPLHF. The chain carries TRBV7-2 and TRBJ1-6; D is perhaps TRBD1 (5 bases). This CDR3 region has 14 residues. Per the germline V gene, CDR1 is SGHTA and CDR2 is FQGNSA. Trimming pared 5 bases from V and 6 bases from J, leaving 11 bases between.

This clone was counted a single time. The rearrangement links TRBV7-2 to TRBJ2-5; D is unresolved. This CDR3 contains 14 residues. The V gene lost 2 bases and the J gene lost 5 bases, with 12 bases spanning the gap. The germline V gene has CDR1 SGHTA and CDR2 FQGNSA. CDR3 protein: CASSLSRATETQYF. The CDR3 region has the DNA TGTGCCAGCAGCTTATCAAGAGCCACGGAGACCCAGTACTTC.

Here the CDR3 DNA reads TGTGCCAGCTCACCTGACAGGAGCTCCTACGAGCAGTACTTC. It translates to CASSPDRSSYEQYF. J is TRBJ2-7 and V is TRBV18, with D possibly being TRBD1 (6 bases). V gave up 3 bases and J gave up 0 bases, with 9 bases separating them. The CDR3 covers 14 residues. Germline lookup yields CDR1 KGHSH and CDR2 LQKENI.

This sequence joins TRBV15 and TRBJ2-5; 11 bases fit TRBD2. V shed 0 bases, J shed 7 bases, and the junction held 4 bases outside the gene matches. From germline, CDR1 is LNHNV and CDR2 YYDKDF (reference sequence). This CDR3 is built from 15 residues. CDR3 nucleotide sequence: TGTGCCACCAGCAGAGAAGGGGGACTAGCGGCGACCCAGTACTTC. It codes for CATSREGGLAATQYF. Full variable domain (outside the CDR3, taken from reference TRBV15 and TRBJ2-5): DAMVIQNPRYQVTQFGKPVTLSCSQTLNHNVMYWYQQKSSQAPKLLFHYYDKDFNNEADTPDNFQSRRPNTSFCFLDIRSPGLGDTAMYLCATSREGGLAATQYFGPGTRLLVL.

The V call is TRBV30, the J call TRBJ1-1; TRBD1 matches at 7 bases. Germline V lookup: CDR1 GTSNPN, CDR2 SVGIG (reference sequence). The CDR3 runs to 17 residues. Losses at the gene ends were 6 bases for V and 5 bases for J; bases not matched to a gene: 21. The CDR3 here is CACRRDRVRAKRTEAFF. As DNA, the CDR3 is TGTGCCTGCAGACGAGACAGGGTACGGGCAAAGAGGACTGAAGCTTTCTTT.

This chain links TRBV19 with TRBJ1-2, with 7 bases matching TRBD1. Germline V gene lookup returns CDR1 LNHDA and CDR2 SQIVND (reference sequence). V was clipped by 6 bases and J by 7 bases; unmatched bases: 8. The CDR3 is 13 residues long. CDR3 sequence: CASSLDRAAGYTF. The DNA for the CDR3 is TGTGCCAGTAGCCTAGACAGGGCGGCTGGCTACACCTTC.

V and J are TRBV6-1 and TRBJ1-1, with a tentative D call TRBD1 (5 bases). Per germline, CDR1 MNHNS and CDR2 SASEGT. V was shortened by 4 bases and J by 11 bases, with 11 bases between the two germline ends. The CDR3 has 11 residues. The CDR3, as DNA: TGTGCCAGCAGTGCAGGGTTTGCCGCTTTCTTT. Residues: CASSAGFAAFF.

Details on this clone: The junction departs from germline at one end; a sequencing error may be responsible. In the same sample, other DNA sequences code for this CDR3. The CDR3 sequence is CASSFGQTNSPLHF. CDR3 sequence (DNA): TGTGCCAGCAGCTTCGGACAGACTAATTCCCCCCTCCACTTT. This sequence joins TRBV5-4 and TRBJ1-6; D might be TRBD1 (6 bases). CDR3 length equals 14 residues. Germline-derived CDR1 and CDR2 are SGHNT and YYREEE (reference sequence).

This clone was found once. The chain has TRBV5-1 and TRBJ1-6; D not certain. Germline CDR1 SGHRS, CDR2 YFSETQ. Trimming pared 4 bases from V and 10 bases from J, leaving 9 bases between. This CDR3 contains 12 residues. CDR3 sequence: CASSLGSSPLHF. Written as DNA, the CDR3 is TGCGCCAGCAGCCTCGGGAGCTCACCCCTCCACTTT.

The V gene is TRBV5-8, the J gene TRBJ1-2, with a tentative D call TRBD1 (6 bases). V was clipped by 7 bases and J by 1 base, with 11 bases between them. CDR1 SGHTS and CDR2 YDEGEE come from the germline V gene. This CDR3 contains 13 residues. The CDR3 loop is CASQQDSNYGYTF. In DNA form, the CDR3 reads TGTGCCAGCCAGCAGGACAGTAACTATGGCTACACCTTC.

The genes are TRBV7-6 and TRBJ1-1; D gene ambiguous. The CDR3 length is 16 residues. V lost 4 bases and J 5 bases, leaving 20 bases between the germline ends. Germline V gene lookup returns CDR1 SGHVS and CDR2 FNYEAQ. The CDR3 loop is CASSSLNFGVGTEAFF. CDR3 nucleotides: TGTGCCAGCAGCTCCCTGAATTTCGGGGTCGGAACTGAAGCTTTCTTT.

The chain links TRBV4-3 to TRBJ2-3; 7 bases are a match to TRBD1. Germline trimming cut 3 bases from V and 7 bases from J; bases unmatched to any gene: 16. The CDR3 loop spans 17 amino acids. The germline gives CDR1 LGHNA, CDR2 YSLEER. In nucleotides, the CDR3 is TGCGCCAGCAGCCATCCTACCCCAGACAGGGCCGGGAATACGCAGTATTTT. Its translation: CASSHPTPDRAGNTQYF.

The rearrangement joins TRBV2 to TRBJ1-2; D perhaps matches TRBD1 (6 bases). Germline V gene data show CDR1 as SNHLY and CDR2 as FYNNEI. The CDR3 consists of 15 residues. The germline V and J ends were trimmed by 3 bases and 4 bases, with 15 bases remaining between them. CDR3 in amino acids: CASSEGAGAFYGYTF. The CDR3 DNA follows: TGTGCCAGCAGTGAGGGGGCAGGGGCCTTCTATGGCTACACCTTC.